Following are 27 T cell receptor beta chains from one sample sequenced in a study of blood T cells in healthy people across ages. Primed by a sample-barcoded 5' primer and a J-beta primer mix, a second PCR proceeded for roughly 6 to 12 cycles. A single record per CDR3 protein comes from TCRdb applying MiXCR to the 5' RACE reads. The data show about 830,000 distinct CDR3 sequences, 62% seen once. Sequenced material: blood. Receptors were obtained from a man under 40 in good health.

This chain uses TRBV5-1 with TRBJ2-5, with D unclear. Per germline, CDR1 SGHRS and CDR2 YFSETQ. This CDR3 has 13 residues. Trimming removed 1 base from V and 4 bases from J, with 8 bases in between. The CDR3 reads CASSLHTPETQYF. As DNA, the CDR3 is TGCGCCAGCAGCTTGCACACCCCAGAGACCCAGTACTTC. The full variable domain, rest sourced from reference TRBV5-1 and TRBJ2-5, is KAGVTQTPRYLIKTRGQQVTLSCSPISGHRSVSWYQQTPGQGLQFLFEYFSETQRNKGNFPGRFSGRQFSNSRSEMNVSTLELGDSALYLCASSLHTPETQYFGPGTRLLVL.

The chain has TRBV25-1 and TRBJ2-2, with D possibly matching TRBD1 (6 bases). Germline lookup yields CDR1 MGHDK and CDR2 SYGVNS. V lost 5 bases to trimming and J lost 3 bases, with 10 bases between them. The CDR3 is 14 residues long. CDR3 sequence reads: CASSSTGYTGELFF. The CDR3, as DNA: TGTGCCAGCAGTTCCACAGGGTACACCGGGGAGCTGTTTTTT.

The V gene is TRBV5-1, the J gene TRBJ2-3; TRBD2 might be the D (5 bases). This CDR3 is 16 amino acids long. Trimming pared 0 bases from V and 0 bases from J, leaving 11 bases between. Germline V lookup: CDR1 SGHRS, CDR2 YFSETQ. The CDR3 DNA reads as TGCGCCAGCAGCTTGGAGCCTAGCCATAGCACAGATACGCAGTATTTT. It specifies CASSLEPSHSTDTQYF.

This clonotype was counted only a few times. V is TRBV25-1 and J is TRBJ2-6; D gene unclear. CDR1 and CDR2 from the germline V gene are MGHDK and SYGVNS. The CDR3 has 13 amino acids. With 3 bases removed from V and 3 bases from J, the gap between germline ends came to 3 bases. CDR3 amino acids: CASSDFGANVLTF. The CDR3 DNA reads TGTGCCAGCAGTGATTTTGGGGCCAACGTCCTGACTTTC. The entire variable domain, with the rest obtained from reference TRBV25-1 and TRBJ2-6, is as follows: EADIYQTPRYLVIGTGKKITLECSQTMGHDKMYWYQQDPGMELHLIHYSYGVNSTEKGDLSSESTVSRIRTEHFPLTLESARPSHTSQYLCASSDFGANVLTFGAGSRLTVL.

This chain joins TRBV6-1 and TRBJ2-4; D remains unclear. This CDR3 contains 15 residues. The germline V and J ends were trimmed by 3 bases and 0 bases, with 9 bases remaining between them. Germline loops: CDR1 MNHNS, CDR2 SASEGT. CDR3 coding DNA: TGTGCCAGCAGTGACCTGGGCCTAGCCAAAAACATTCAGTACTTC. It specifies CASSDLGLAKNIQYF.

V and J are TRBV12-3 or TRBV12-4 and TRBJ2-3, with D possibly TRBD2 on 5 matching bases. CDR3 length equals 13 residues. Trimming pared 4 bases from V and 7 bases from J, leaving 12 bases between. For the CDR3, the DNA is TGTGCCAGCAGTTCGGGCGGGCTTAATACGCAGTATTTT. Its translation is CASSSGGLNTQYF.

CDR3 DNA sequence: TGTGCCAGCAGTGAAATTGTCACAGATACGCAGTATTTT. It specifies CASSEIVTDTQYF. V and J are TRBV2 and TRBJ2-3; D unclear. The CDR3 length is 13 residues. Germline V CDR1 and CDR2: SNHLY, FYNNEI. V lost 2 bases, J lost 2 bases, and 5 bases lay in between.

The chain recombines TRBV2 with TRBJ2-7, with D perhaps TRBD1 or TRBD2 (7 bases each). The CDR3 runs to 16 residues. The ends were cut back, 10 bases at V and 3 bases at J, with 25 bases in the middle. Germline V CDR1 and CDR2: SNHLY, FYNNEI. CDR3 DNA sequence: TGTGCCACGCGAACTCGGGGGGACAGCCCAAACTACGAGCAGTACTTC. This encodes CATRTRGDSPNYEQYF.

The gene calls are TRBV2 and TRBJ1-2; D is unresolved. Germline V gene sequence: CDR1 SNHLY, CDR2 FYNNEI. The CDR3 spans 11 residues. Trimming removed 3 bases at V and 12 bases at J, with 11 bases between. Written as DNA, the CDR3 is TGTGCCAGCAGTGAGGGCGTGGAAGACACCTTC. Translating gives CASSEGVEDTF.

The chain combines TRBV27 with TRBJ2-1, with 12 bases matching TRBD2. The CDR3 is made up of 15 amino acids. The junction had 5 bases not matched to a gene; V was cut back by 4 bases and J by 7 bases. CDR1 is MNHEY, CDR2 SMNVEV, per germline (reference sequence). DNA for the CDR3: TGTGCCAGCAGTTCGACTAGCGGGGGTGGAAATGAGCAGTTCTTC. The encoded protein is CASSSTSGGGNEQFF.

The V call is TRBV9, the J call TRBJ2-3; D uncertain. CDR3 length equals 17 residues. Germline V gene lookup returns CDR1 SGDLS and CDR2 YYNGEE. V gave up 3 bases and J gave up 0 bases, with 17 bases separating them. The CDR3 nucleotides read TGTGCCAGCAGCGAAAGTAGTGGGGTAAGGAGCACAGATACGCAGTATTTT. It encodes CASSESSGVRSTDTQYF.

CDR3 protein: CASSLSRQPHAGGSNEQFF. The CDR3 DNA is TGTGCCAGCAGTTTATCGAGACAACCCCACGCGGGAGGGTCGAATGAGCAGTTCTTC. The chain has TRBV27 and TRBJ2-1; 9 positions match TRBD2. From germline, CDR1 is MNHEY and CDR2 SMNVEV (reference sequence). CDR3 length equals 19 residues. The V gene end was trimmed by 0 bases and the J gene end by 7 bases; junction bases not matched to a gene: 16.

The chain employs TRBV20-1 and TRBJ1-6; TRBD1 matches 7 bases. Germline loops: CDR1 DFQATT, CDR2 SNEGSKA (reference sequence). V lost 1 base, J lost 8 bases, and 8 bases stayed unmatched. The CDR3 extends over 15 amino acids. CDR3 sequence (DNA): TGCAGTGCTAGAGGACCAGGGGGTAGGGATTCACCCCTCCACTTT. It encodes CSARGPGGRDSPLHF.

Concerning this clonotype: An end of the junction does not agree with germline; a read error may underlie this. V is TRBV7-2 and J is TRBJ2-4; TRBD1 is a possible D gene (6 bases). Germline CDR1 SGHTA, CDR2 FQGNSA. This CDR3 spans 17 amino acids. The CDR3 DNA reads TGTGCCAGTAGCCACCATGGGACAAATCTAGCCCAAAACATTCAGTACTTC. Amino acids: CASSHHGTNLAQNIQYF.

About this clonotype: It may be a read error: a sequence one base away is much more abundant. The V gene is TRBV20-1, the J gene TRBJ2-7; D possibly corresponds to TRBD1 (6 bases). The CDR3 length is 14 residues. Germline CDR1 reads DFQATT; CDR2 reads SNEGSKA (reference sequence). V shed 3 bases and J shed 7 bases, with 19 bases lying between them. Here the CDR3 reads CSARDHGQTEEQYF. For the CDR3, the DNA is TGCAGTGCTAGGGACCACGGACAGACGGAGGAGCAGTACTTC.

In its sample, this clonotype was seen many times. This chain joins TRBV10-3 and TRBJ2-1; 7 bases are shared with TRBD2. V shed 5 bases, J shed 9 bases, and the junction held 13 bases outside the gene matches. This CDR3 is built from 15 residues. Germline V lookup: CDR1 ENHRY, CDR2 SYGVKD. CDR3 amino acids: CAISSAGVRTVEQFF. The CDR3 coding sequence is TGTGCCATCAGTTCTGCGGGGGTCCGTACAGTTGAGCAGTTCTTC.

This clonotype was picked up one time. The chain joins TRBV5-1 to TRBJ2-3, with 8 nucleotides matching TRBD1. The CDR3 totals 17 residues. V was clipped by 5 bases and J by 14 bases; unmatched bases: 25. CDR1 is SGHRS and CDR2 is YFSETQ in the germline V gene. This chain's CDR3 is CASSRETQGAGNRYAYF. CDR3 DNA sequence: TGCGCCAGCAGTCGAGAGACTCAGGGGGCTGGGAACAGATACGCGTATTTT. The whole variable domain, remainder taken from reference TRBV5-1 and TRBJ2-3, is KAGVTQTPRYLIKTRGQQVTLSCSPISGHRSVSWYQQTPGQGLQFLFEYFSETQRNKGNFPGRFSGRQFSNSRSEMNVSTLELGDSALYLCASSRETQGAGNRYAYFGPGTRLTVL.

This clonotype was observed a few times. The V call is TRBV9, the J call TRBJ1-2; possible D gene TRBD1, 6 bases. The germline CDR1 and CDR2 sequences are SGDLS and YYNGEE. Trimming shortened V by 0 bases and J by 8 bases, and 17 bases separated the two germline ends. The CDR3 has 15 residues. The CDR3 region has the DNA TGTGCCAGCAGCGTAGAGCAGGTCGGGGGCTACGGCTACACCTTC. It codes for CASSVEQVGGYGYTF.

The chain joins TRBV24-1 to TRBJ2-1, with a tentative D call TRBD1 (5 bases). The V gene lost 5 bases and the J gene lost 7 bases, with 17 bases spanning the gap. Germline V gene data show CDR1 as KGHDR and CDR2 as SFDVKD. The CDR3 has 15 residues. This chain's CDR3 is CATSVGQVGSNEQFF. The CDR3 region has the DNA TGTGCCACCAGTGTGGGGCAGGTTGGGTCGAATGAGCAGTTCTTC.

The chain joins TRBV28 to TRBJ2-1, with D unresolved. V lost 2 bases and J 5 bases, leaving 10 bases between the germline ends. Germline CDR1 MDHEN, CDR2 SYDVKM. The length of the CDR3 is 14 residues. The CDR3 DNA reads TGTGCCAGCAGTTTACAAGCGCGGCACAATGAGCAGTTCTTC. It encodes CASSLQARHNEQFF. Filled out from reference TRBV28 and TRBJ2-1, the complete variable domain reads DVKVTQSSRYLVKRTGEKVFLECVQDMDHENMFWYRQDPGLGLRLIYFSYDVKMKEKGDIPEGYSVSREKKERFSLILESASTNQTSMYLCASSLQARHNEQFFGPGTRLTVL.

The sample holds a few counts of this clonotype. The V call is TRBV20-1, the J call TRBJ1-6; 7 positions match TRBD1. Germline V lookup: CDR1 DFQATT, CDR2 SNEGSKA (reference sequence). The V segment lost 6 bases and the J segment 4 bases; nucleotides outside the gene matches: 3. The CDR3 has 13 residues. The CDR3 loop reads CSAGTAYNSPLHF. In DNA, the CDR3 is TGCAGTGCCGGGACAGCATATAATTCACCCCTCCACTTT.

This clonotype was counted only a few times. The chain couples TRBV11-2 to TRBJ2-1; TRBD2 matches at 11 bases. Germline V gives CDR1 SGHAT, CDR2 FQNNGV. The CDR3 is made up of 22 amino acids. V trimming: 3 bases; J trimming: 0 bases; junction bases outside the gene matches: 19. The CDR3 sequence: CASSFPRRASGGTPSSYNEQFF. In DNA, the CDR3 is TGTGCCAGCAGCTTCCCAAGGAGGGCTAGCGGGGGGACCCCCAGCTCCTACAATGAGCAGTTCTTC.

The V gene is TRBV25-1, the J gene TRBJ2-2, with D perhaps TRBD1 or TRBD2 (6 bases each). Germline CDR1 MGHDK, CDR2 SYGVNS. The CDR3 totals 14 residues. The CDR3 here is CATQGRENTGELFF. For the CDR3, the DNA is TGTGCTACTCAGGGGCGGGAAAACACCGGGGAGCTGTTTTTT.

This chain joins TRBV10-3 and TRBJ2-7, with D tentatively TRBD2 (6 bases). V was trimmed by 6 bases and J by 2 bases, leaving 8 bases between them. The CDR3 spans 12 residues. Germline CDR1 ENHRY, CDR2 SYGVKD. The CDR3 coding sequence is TGTGCCATCAGGGGACTCCCCTACGAGCAGTACTTC. This gives the protein CAIRGLPYEQYF.

The CDR3 DNA is TGTGCCAGCAGTTCAGATTCCAAGGGGGCCGAGCAGTACTTC. Its protein product is CASSSDSKGAEQYF. The V gene is TRBV12-3 or TRBV12-4, the J gene TRBJ2-5; the match to TRBD1 covers 7 bases. TRBJ2-7 matches the DNA end more closely, so the J call is doubtful. This CDR3 has 14 amino acids.

About this clonotype: Germline is not matched at one junction end, which may reflect a read error. The CDR3 sequence: CTSSPVGEGTGELFF. The CDR3 DNA reads TGTACCAGCAGCCCCGTGGGGGAGGGCACCGGGGAGCTGTTTTTT. The J gene is TRBJ2-2, the V gene TRBV28; 7 bases align to TRBD2. This CDR3 contains 15 residues. The V gene's germline CDR1 is MDHEN and CDR2 SYDVKM.

The sample holds a few counts of this clonotype. This chain links TRBV29-1 with TRBJ2-1; D may be TRBD1 (6 bases). The CDR3 sequence is 14 residues long. Germline loops: CDR1 SQVTM, CDR2 ANQGSEA. The V and J ends lost 3 bases and 7 bases respectively, with 16 bases between them. The CDR3: CSVEGARNYNEQFF. The CDR3 coding sequence is TGCAGCGTTGAGGGGGCCCGTAATTATAATGAGCAGTTCTTC.